This TCR beta chain was observed in a study of T cells in localized non-small cell lung cancer. Overall study results and limits: Exceeding tumor, uninvolved adjacent lung had the highest T cell clonality.

In the case of this clone: Its antigen is not known.

The assay was immunoSEQ multiplex PCR, and TCRdb's table has in-frame clones only and misses some. This sample carries about 40,000 clones, 88% of them seen once, and the ten largest clones take about 2.5%. The CDR3 contains 15 residues. Germline V gene sequence: CDR1 MNHEY, CDR2 SVGAGI. V was clipped by 6 bases and J by 4 bases, with 18 bases between them. This rearrangement joins TRBV6-5 to TRBJ1-1; D may be TRBD1 (5 bases). Sequenced material: peripheral blood, taken before any cancer treatment. The receptor comes from a woman aged 40 to 75 with stage I lung adenocarcinoma. CDR3 loop: CASSRENGGGTEAFF. CDR3 sequence (DNA): TGTGCCAGCAGCCGGGAAAATGGGGGAGGCACTGAAGCTTTCTTT.